Listed below are T cell receptor beta chains from one sample, sequenced in a study of blood T cell repertoires in COVID-19. Clones were sequenced by immunoSEQ multiplex PCR, and TCRdb holds only the in-frame ones, with some missing. The data show more than 30,000 clones, approximately 86% seen once. Sequencing was performed on peripheral blood. These TCRs come from a woman aged 80 or over with active or convalescent COVID-19. The conserved cysteine and the conserved F or W are not part of the CDR3 here. The order of the fields is V gene, D gene, CDR3 protein. A D gene is named only where the DNA matches it firmly.

TRBV3-1/TRBV3-2,TRBD2,ASSQGTSGRPTHRGEQF
TRBV5-1,TRBD1,ASSSGQVGQETQY
TRBV28,NA,ASSLNGAGNTIY
TRBV5-6,NA,ASSLSVTGNTIY
TRBV2,NA,ASSLSVTFSYNEQF
TRBV21-1,NA,ASSNSGGLLGNEQF
TRBV5-6,TRBD1,ASSPVDRGGNTIY
TRBV7-2,TRBD1,ASSLRGEFGTGINEQF
TRBV6-4,TRBD1,ASSPSDRGDQPQH
TRBV27,NA,ASSQVGGYNSPLH
TRBV18,TRBD2,ASSPLGREGTQY
TRBV19,NA,ASSILGEGTDTQY
TRBV7-9,NA,ASSSPGTGVRGEQY
TRBV7-8,NA,ASSLEEDGAQY
TRBV5-1,TRBD1,ASNVGTEGFSSGANVLT
TRBV25-1,NA,ASSEYKGSGTEAF
TRBV4-1,NA,ASSLVEDPNYGYT
TRBV10-3,TRBD2,AISESSGGLSTDTQY
TRBV5-1,NA,ASSLTGTYEQY
TRBV3-1/TRBV3-2,NA,ASSQGYSPYGYT
TRBV19,NA,ASSTAGAGIAGYT
TRBV20-1,NA,SASNPQGKVTEAF
TRBV29-1,NA,SVEEAGYEQY
TRBV30,NA,AWKLNTEAF
TRBV2,TRBD1,ASHRGRPTFNEKLF
TRBV4-2,NA,ASSPIARETGELF
TRBV10-2,NA,ASRRGANPFGNTIY
TRBV5-1,TRBD1,ASRQDRVRVYEQY
TRBV29-1,TRBD1,SVLTGEAF
TRBV5-1,NA,ASSLAQGITEAF
TRBV5-4,TRBD1,ASRPTGGETQY
TRBV6-5,NA,ASSYSRTYEQY
TRBV30,NA,AWMSYPSTDTQY
TRBV7-2,NA,ASSSRVSEQY
TRBV11-2,NA,ASSPRGGSNTGELF
TRBV6-5,NA,ASLGGGDTEAF
TRBV30,NA,AWIGASNNSPLH
TRBV10-1,TRBD2,ASSGGLAGEPAGELF
TRBV6-4,TRBD1,ASRYRGGEAF
TRBV11-2,NA,ASSLVRGMMNTEAF
TRBV5-6,NA,ASREHQGTMFSPLH
TRBV6-1,NA,ASSVFIRASDYEQY
TRBV5-1,NA,ASSLDMDGYT
TRBV5-1,NA,ASSLGQENTEAF
TRBV29-1,NA,SVSWTAPNEKLF
TRBV4-2,NA,ASSQAPTTNYGYT